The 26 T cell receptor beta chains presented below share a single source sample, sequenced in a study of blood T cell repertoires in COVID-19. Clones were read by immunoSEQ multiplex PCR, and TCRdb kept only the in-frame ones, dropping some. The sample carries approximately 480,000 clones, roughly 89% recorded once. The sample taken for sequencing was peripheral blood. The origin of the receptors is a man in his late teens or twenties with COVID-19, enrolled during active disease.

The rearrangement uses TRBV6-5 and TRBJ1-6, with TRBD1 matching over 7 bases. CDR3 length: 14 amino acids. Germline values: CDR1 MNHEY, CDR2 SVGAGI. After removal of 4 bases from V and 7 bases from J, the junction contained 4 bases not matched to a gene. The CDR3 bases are TGTGCCAGCAGTTTCAGGGGGAGGAATTCACCCCTCCACTTT. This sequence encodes CASSFRGRNSPLHF.

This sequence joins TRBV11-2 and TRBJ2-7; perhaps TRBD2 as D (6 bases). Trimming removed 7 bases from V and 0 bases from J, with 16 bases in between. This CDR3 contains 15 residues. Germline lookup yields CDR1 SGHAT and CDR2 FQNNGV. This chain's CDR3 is CASKTGGALSYEQYF. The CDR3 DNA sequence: TGTGCCAGCAAGACGGGCGGGGCACTCTCCTACGAGCAGTACTTC. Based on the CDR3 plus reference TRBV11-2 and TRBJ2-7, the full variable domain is EAGVAQSPRYKIIEKRQSVAFWCNPISGHATLYWYQQILGQGPKLLIQFQNNGVVDDSQLPKDRFSAERLKGVDSTLKIQPAKLEDSAVYLCASKTGGALSYEQYFGPGTRLTVT.

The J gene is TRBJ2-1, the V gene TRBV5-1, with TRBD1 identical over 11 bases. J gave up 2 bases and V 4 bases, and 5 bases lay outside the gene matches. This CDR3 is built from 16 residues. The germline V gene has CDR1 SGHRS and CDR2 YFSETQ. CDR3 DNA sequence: TGCGCCAGCAGCAGCCCGGGACAGGGGGCCTACAATGAGCAGTTCTTC. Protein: CASSSPGQGAYNEQFF. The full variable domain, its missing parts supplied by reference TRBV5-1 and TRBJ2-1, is KAGVTQTPRYLIKTRGQQVTLSCSPISGHRSVSWYQQTPGQGLQFLFEYFSETQRNKGNFPGRFSGRQFSNSRSEMNVSTLELGDSALYLCASSSPGQGAYNEQFFGPGTRLTVL.

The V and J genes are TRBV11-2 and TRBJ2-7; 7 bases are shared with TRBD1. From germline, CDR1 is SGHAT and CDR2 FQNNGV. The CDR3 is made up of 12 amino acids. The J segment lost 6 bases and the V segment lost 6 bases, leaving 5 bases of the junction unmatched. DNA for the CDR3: TGTGCCAGCAGTCTTAGGGGGCTCGAGCAGTACTTC. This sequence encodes CASSLRGLEQYF.

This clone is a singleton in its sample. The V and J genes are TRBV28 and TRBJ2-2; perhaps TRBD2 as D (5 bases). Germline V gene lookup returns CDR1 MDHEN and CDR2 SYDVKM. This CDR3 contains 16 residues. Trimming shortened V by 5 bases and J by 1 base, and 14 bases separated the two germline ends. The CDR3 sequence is CASSLPPAGNTGELFF. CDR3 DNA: TGTGCCAGCAGTCTACCTCCTGCGGGGAACACCGGGGAGCTGTTTTTT.

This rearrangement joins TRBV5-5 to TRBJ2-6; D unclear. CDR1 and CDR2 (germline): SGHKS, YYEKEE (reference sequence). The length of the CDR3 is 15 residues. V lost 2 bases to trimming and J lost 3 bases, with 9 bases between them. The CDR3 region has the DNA TGTGCCAGCAGCTTTACGCCAGATGGGGCCAACGTCCTGACTTTC. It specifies CASSFTPDGANVLTF.

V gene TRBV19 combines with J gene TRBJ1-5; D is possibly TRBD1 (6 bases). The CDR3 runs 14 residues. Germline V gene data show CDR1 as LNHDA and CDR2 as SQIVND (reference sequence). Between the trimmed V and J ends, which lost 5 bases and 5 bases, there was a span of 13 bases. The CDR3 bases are TGTGCCAGTAGTCAACACAGGGTAGATCAGCCCCAGCATTTT. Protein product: CASSQHRVDQPQHF.

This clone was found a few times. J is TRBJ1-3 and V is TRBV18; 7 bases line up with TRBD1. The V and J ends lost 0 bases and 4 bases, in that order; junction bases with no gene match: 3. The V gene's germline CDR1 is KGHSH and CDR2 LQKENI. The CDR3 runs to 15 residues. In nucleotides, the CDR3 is TGTGCCAGCTCACCACCAGGGGGCGAAGGAAACACCATATATTTT. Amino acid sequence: CASSPPGGEGNTIYF.

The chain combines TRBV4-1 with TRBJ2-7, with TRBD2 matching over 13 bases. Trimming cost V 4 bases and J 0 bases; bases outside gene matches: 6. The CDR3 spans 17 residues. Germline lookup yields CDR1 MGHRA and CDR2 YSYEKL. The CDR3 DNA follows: TGCGCCAGCAGCCCGCGGACTAGCGGGGGAATCTCCTACGAGCAGTACTTC. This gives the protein CASSPRTSGGISYEQYF.

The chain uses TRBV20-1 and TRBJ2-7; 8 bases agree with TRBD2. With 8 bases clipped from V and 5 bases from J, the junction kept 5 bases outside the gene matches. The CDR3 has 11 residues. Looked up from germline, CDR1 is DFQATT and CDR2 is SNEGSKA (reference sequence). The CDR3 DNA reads TGCAGTTCTACGCGGGGGGACGAGCAGTACTTC. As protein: CSSTRGDEQYF.

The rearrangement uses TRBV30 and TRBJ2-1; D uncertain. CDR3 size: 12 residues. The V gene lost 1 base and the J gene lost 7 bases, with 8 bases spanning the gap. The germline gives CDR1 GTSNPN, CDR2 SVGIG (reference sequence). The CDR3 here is CAWSESSNEQFF. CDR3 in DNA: TGTGCCTGGAGTGAATCGTCGAATGAGCAGTTCTTC.

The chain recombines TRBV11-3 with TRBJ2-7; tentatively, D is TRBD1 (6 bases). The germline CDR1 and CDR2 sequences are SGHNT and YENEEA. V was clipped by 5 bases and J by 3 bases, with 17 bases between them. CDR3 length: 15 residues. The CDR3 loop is CASSNTGHTNYEQYF. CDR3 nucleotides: TGTGCCAGCAGCAACACGGGACACACGAACTACGAGCAGTACTTC.

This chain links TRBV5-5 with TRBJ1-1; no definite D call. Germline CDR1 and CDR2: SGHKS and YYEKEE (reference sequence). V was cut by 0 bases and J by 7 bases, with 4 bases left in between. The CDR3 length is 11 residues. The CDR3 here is CASSLGIEAFF. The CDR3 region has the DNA TGTGCCAGCAGCTTGGGTATTGAAGCTTTCTTT.

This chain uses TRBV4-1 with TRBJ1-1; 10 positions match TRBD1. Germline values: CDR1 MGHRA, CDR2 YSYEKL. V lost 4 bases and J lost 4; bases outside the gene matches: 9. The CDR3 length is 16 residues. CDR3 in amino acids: CASSRNRQGAITEAFF. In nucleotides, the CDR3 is TGCGCCAGCAGCCGAAACAGACAGGGGGCGATCACTGAAGCTTTCTTT.

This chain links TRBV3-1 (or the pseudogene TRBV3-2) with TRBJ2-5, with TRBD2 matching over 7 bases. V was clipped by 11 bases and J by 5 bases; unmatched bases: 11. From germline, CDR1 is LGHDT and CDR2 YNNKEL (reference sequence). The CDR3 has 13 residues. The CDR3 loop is CAVGGADHETQYF. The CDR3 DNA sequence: TGTGCCGTGGGAGGGGCAGATCACGAGACCCAGTACTTC.

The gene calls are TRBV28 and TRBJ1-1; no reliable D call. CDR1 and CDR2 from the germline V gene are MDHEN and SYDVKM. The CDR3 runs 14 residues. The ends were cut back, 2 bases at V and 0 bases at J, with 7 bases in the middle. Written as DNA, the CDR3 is TGTGCCAGCAGTTTAGCGGTGATGAACACTGAAGCTTTCTTT. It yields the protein CASSLAVMNTEAFF.

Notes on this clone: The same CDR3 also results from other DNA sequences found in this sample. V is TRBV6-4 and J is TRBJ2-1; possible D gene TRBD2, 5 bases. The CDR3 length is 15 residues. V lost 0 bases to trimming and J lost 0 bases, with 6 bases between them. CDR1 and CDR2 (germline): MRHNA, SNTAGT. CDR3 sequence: CASSDSSGSYNEQFF. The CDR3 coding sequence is TGTGCCAGCAGTGACTCCAGCGGCTCCTACAATGAGCAGTTCTTC.

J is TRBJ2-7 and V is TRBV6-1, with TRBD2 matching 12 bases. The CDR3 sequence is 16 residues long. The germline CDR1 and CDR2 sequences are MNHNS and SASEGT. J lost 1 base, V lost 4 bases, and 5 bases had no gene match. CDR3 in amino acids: CASSAEGTSGSYEQYF. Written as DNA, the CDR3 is TGTGCCAGCAGTGCCGAAGGGACTAGCGGGTCCTACGAGCAGTACTTC.

This CDR3 is CASSPSGPSSGYNEQFF. The CDR3 DNA reads as TGTGCCAGCAGCCCAAGTGGGCCCAGCTCAGGCTACAATGAGCAGTTCTTC. The rearrangement joins TRBV14 to TRBJ2-1; no firm D call. The CDR3 spans 17 residues. Germline-derived CDR1 and CDR2 are SGHDN and FVKESK. The V and J ends lost 4 bases and 3 bases respectively, with 19 bases between them.

Here the CDR3 DNA reads TGTGCCAGCAGCTTACCGGGTCGCGGGTACGACACTGAAGCTTTCTTT. It encodes CASSLPGRGYDTEAFF. V and J are TRBV5-4 and TRBJ1-1; unclear D gene. CDR1 is SGHNT and CDR2 is YYREEE in the germline V gene (reference sequence). This CDR3 spans 16 amino acids. Trimming removed 2 bases from V and 3 bases from J, with 17 bases in between. The variable domain in full, with the rest retrieved from reference TRBV5-4 and TRBJ1-1, is ETGVTQSPTHLIKTRGQQVTLRCSSQSGHNTVSWYQQALGQGPQFIFQYYREEENGRGNFPPRFSGLQFPNYSSELNVNALELDDSALYLCASSLPGRGYDTEAFFGQGTRLTVV.

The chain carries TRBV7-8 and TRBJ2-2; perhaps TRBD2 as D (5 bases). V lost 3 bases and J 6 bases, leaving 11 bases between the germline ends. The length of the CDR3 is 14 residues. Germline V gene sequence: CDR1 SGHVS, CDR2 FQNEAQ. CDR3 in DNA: TGTGCCAGCAGCTTCCGGACTGTGTCCGGGGAGCTGTTTTTT. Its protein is CASSFRTVSGELFF.

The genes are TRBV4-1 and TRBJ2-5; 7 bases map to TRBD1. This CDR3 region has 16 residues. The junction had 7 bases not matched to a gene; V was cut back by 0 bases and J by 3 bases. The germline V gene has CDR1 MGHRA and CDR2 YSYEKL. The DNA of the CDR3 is TGCGCCAGCAGCCAAGACTCCCGGACAGGAGAAGAGACCCAGTACTTC. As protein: CASSQDSRTGEETQYF.

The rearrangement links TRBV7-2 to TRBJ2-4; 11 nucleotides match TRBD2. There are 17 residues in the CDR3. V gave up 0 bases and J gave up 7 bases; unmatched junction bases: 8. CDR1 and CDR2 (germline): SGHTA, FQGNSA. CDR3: CASSLAPGLAGGNIQYF. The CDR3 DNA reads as TGTGCCAGCAGCTTAGCGCCTGGATTAGCGGGAGGGAACATTCAGTACTTC.

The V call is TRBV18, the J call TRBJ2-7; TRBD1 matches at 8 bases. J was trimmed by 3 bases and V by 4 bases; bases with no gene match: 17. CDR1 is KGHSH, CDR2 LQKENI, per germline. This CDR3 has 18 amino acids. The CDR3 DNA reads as TGTGCCAGCTCACTACGCCACCCAGGGGGCACGACGGGCTACGAGCAGTACTTC. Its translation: CASSLRHPGGTTGYEQYF.

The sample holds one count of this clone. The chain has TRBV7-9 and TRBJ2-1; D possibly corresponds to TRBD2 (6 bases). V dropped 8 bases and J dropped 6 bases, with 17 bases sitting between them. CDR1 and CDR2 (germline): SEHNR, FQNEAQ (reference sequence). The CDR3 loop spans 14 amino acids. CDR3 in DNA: TGTGCCAGCCCCTCGGGAACTAGCCCCAATGAGCAGTTCTTC. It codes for CASPSGTSPNEQFF.

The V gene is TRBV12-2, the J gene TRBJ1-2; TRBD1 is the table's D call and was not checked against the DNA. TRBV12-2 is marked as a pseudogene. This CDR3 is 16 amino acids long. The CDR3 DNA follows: TGTGCAAGTCGCTTAGAGGGGGACAGCTCTAACTATGGCTACACCTTC. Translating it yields CASRLEGDSSNYGYTF.